This entry lists 2 T cell receptor beta chains sequenced from one sample in a study of blood T cell repertoires in COVID-19. Assay used: immunoSEQ multiplex PCR; TCRdb lists only in-frame clones, some missing. The sample yields over 250,000 clones, about 81% seen once. Sequencing input: peripheral blood. Every receptor here comes from a human donor with COVID-19, enrolled during active disease. The donor label of this sample is uncertain.

The chain joins TRBV5-6 to TRBJ1-4; the match to TRBD1 covers 12 bases. Per the germline V gene, CDR1 is SGHDT and CDR2 is YYEEEE. This CDR3 has 16 amino acids. Trimming cost V 4 bases and J 0 bases; bases outside gene matches: 1. The CDR3, as DNA: TGTGCCAGCAGCGGGGACAGGGGGCCAACTAATGAAAAACTGTTTTTT. Amino acids: CASSGDRGPTNEKLFF.

The chain joins TRBV6-2 or TRBV6-3 to TRBJ2-3; TRBD2 is a possible D gene (7 bases). Trimming cost V 6 bases and J 5 bases, with 18 bases left between them. This CDR3 has 15 residues. Germline V CDR1 and CDR2: MNHEY, SVGEGT. The CDR3: CASSGAGGARDTQYF. The CDR3 coding sequence is TGTGCCAGCAGCGGGGCTGGGGGGGCGAGAGATACGCAGTATTTT.